This T cell receptor beta chain was documented in a study of metastatic and nonmetastatic thyroid tumors (dated by TCRdb to about 2020). Broadly, across the study: Repertoires were compared across peripheral blood and tumor or nodule tissue samples from malignant and benign thyroid patients. What the authors observed across the whole study: In both blood and tumor samples, TCR beta diversity was reported to be significantly higher in malignant tumors than in benign nodules.

Before undergoing thyroid surgery, none of the patients had been given any kind of treatment. Using T-cell receptor beta sequencing, the study looked back at clinical samples from patients collected from the early 2010s to the late 2010s. Library method: PCR. The sample was run on an Illumina HiSeq 4000. The TCR beta-chain CDR3 region of each patient was profiled by high-throughput sequencing. The authors' pipeline ran thus. Drawing on CDR3 differences between clinicopathological groups, the researchers built a classifier meant to tell apart patients with distant-metastatic papillary thyroid cancer. Repertoire diversity was assessed with the Shannon index, and tumor-blood repertoire similarity with the Morisita-Horn index. TCRdb redid the processing of the public reads, applying fastp at Q25 and MiXCR, and retained in-frame beta chains. The V and J calls here are based on TCRdb, not the publication. The sample yields about 39,000 clones; approximately 20% were counted once. The ten largest clones capture 15% to 20% of the sample.

This clone was counted many times. Its antigen has not been determined. Per-base qualities were not stored, and no clone one base away is much larger. CDR1 MNHEY and CDR2 SVGEGT were looked up in the germline V gene. Including the terminal cysteine and phenylalanine, the CDR3 comprises 16 residues. Only the CDR3 DNA is retained, 48 bases long and in frame from the first base. Trimmed from V: 5 bases; trimmed from J: 1 base; junction bases lacking a gene match: 4. The rearrangement joined TRBV6-2 or TRBV6-3 to TRBJ2-2, with 10 junctional bases fitting TRBD2. The receptor comes from a female donor with papillary thyroid cancer or a benign thyroid nodule (not recorded which). Some clones in this sample may be carry-over from other donors' samples. Material for sequencing was blood. This receptor has the CDR3 CASSISSGRNTGELFF. Here is the DNA: TGTGCCAGCAGTATTTCTAGCGGGAGGAACACCGGGGAGCTGTTTTTT.